This passage covers 29 T cell receptor beta chains from one sample sequenced in a study of shared clonotypes between healthy human individuals. Naive CD8 cells comprised CD45RO-negative, CCR7-positively selected cells, excluding terminally differentiated effector memory CD45RA+ cells. The repertoire was sequenced with immunoSEQ multiplex PCR; TCRdb's copy has only in-frame clones and lacks some. In the table there are over 2,000,000 clones, just under 95% of which are singletons. The sequencing sample was made of naive CD8+ T cells from PBMCs. These receptors were obtained from a man aged 18 to 35 in good health. Some clones in this sample may be carry-over from other donors' samples.

The chain links TRBV9 to TRBJ2-3; tentative D call: TRBD2 (6 bases). Germline V gene sequence: CDR1 SGDLS, CDR2 YYNGEE. V lost 2 bases, J lost 4 bases, and 14 bases lay in between. CDR3 length equals 15 residues. The DNA for the CDR3 is TGTGCCAGCAGCGTCAGGCGGGGTACGGCAGATACGCAGTATTTT. Translated, it gives CASSVRRGTADTQYF.

V usage is TRBV19 and J usage is TRBJ2-7; TRBD2 agrees at 9 bases. V shed 2 bases and J 1 base; nucleotides not matched to a gene: 3. The germline CDR1 and CDR2 sequences are LNHDA and SQIVND (reference sequence). The CDR3 sequence is 15 residues long. For the CDR3, the DNA is TGTGCCAGTAGTATACTAGCGGGACTTTCCTACGAGCAGTACTTC. Encoded protein: CASSILAGLSYEQYF.

The chain is built from TRBV7-9 and TRBJ1-2; 8 nucleotides align to TRBD1. This CDR3 region has 17 residues. The germline V gene encodes CDR1 SEHNR and CDR2 FQNEAQ (reference sequence). V gave up 4 bases and J gave up 2 bases; unmatched junction bases: 12. CDR3 bases: TGTGCCAGCAGCTCGAATGGGGCAGGGGGCGGGAACTATGGCTACACCTTC. Its protein is CASSSNGAGGGNYGYTF.

The rearrangement links TRBV7-2 to TRBJ2-5; D is ambiguous. Trimming stripped 3 bases from V and 2 bases from J, with 10 bases between. The CDR3 spans 14 residues. Germline V gene lookup returns CDR1 SGHTA and CDR2 FQGNSA. The CDR3 spells CASSFRRIQETQYF. The CDR3, as DNA: TGTGCCAGCAGCTTTCGGCGGATTCAAGAGACCCAGTACTTC.

About this clone: The identical CDR3 is also encoded by other nucleotide sequences in the sample. The CDR3 loop is CASSPSGAFFTF. CDR3 bases: TGCGCCAGCAGCCCCTCGGGGGCTTTTTTCACCTTC. This chain joins TRBV4-1 and TRBJ1-2, with a tentative D call TRBD1 (6 bases). The V and J ends lost 4 bases and 13 bases respectively, with 16 bases between them. CDR1 is MGHRA and CDR2 is YSYEKL in the germline V gene. The CDR3 loop spans 12 amino acids.

V is TRBV7-6 and J is TRBJ2-5, with 7 bases matching TRBD2. With V trimmed by 0 bases and J by 4 bases, 5 bases remained unmatched. The CDR3 covers 15 residues. The germline V gene encodes CDR1 SGHVS and CDR2 FNYEAQ. The CDR3 is CASSLAGGGGETQYF. In nucleotides, the CDR3 is TGTGCCAGCAGCTTAGCTGGCGGGGGTGGAGAGACCCAGTACTTC.

CDR3 DNA: TGTGCCAGCAGCCCCGGGACACCCCTGGGCTACACCTTC. Its protein is CASSPGTPLGYTF. The chain recombines TRBV7-9 with TRBJ1-2; D is perhaps TRBD1 (6 bases). The CDR3 runs 13 residues. Germline V gives CDR1 SEHNR, CDR2 FQNEAQ (reference sequence). With 5 bases removed from V and 8 bases from J, the gap between germline ends came to 15 bases. The full variable domain, in which reference TRBV7-9 and TRBJ1-2 provide the parts outside the CDR3, is DTGVSQNPRHKITKRGQNVTFRCDPISEHNRLYWYRQTLGQGPEFLTYFQNEAQLEKSRLLSDRFSAERPKGSFSTLEIQRTEQGDSAMYLCASSPGTPLGYTFGSGTRLTVV.

The V and J genes are TRBV7-9 and TRBJ2-7, with D unclear. The V and J ends lost 5 bases and 6 bases respectively, with 14 bases between them. CDR1 and CDR2 from the germline V gene are SEHNR and FQNEAQ (reference sequence). CDR3 size: 13 residues. The CDR3 loop is CASSVGVGTEQYF. The CDR3 DNA follows: TGTGCCAGCAGCGTGGGTGTAGGTACCGAGCAGTACTTC.

This chain uses TRBV5-1 with TRBJ2-2; no clear D gene. Trimming left V 5 bases short and J 4 bases short, with 15 bases between. CDR1 is SGHRS, CDR2 YFSETQ, per germline. This CDR3 has 15 amino acids. This chain's CDR3 is CASRPSELGTGELFF. As DNA, the CDR3 is TGCGCCAGCAGGCCTTCTGAGCTCGGCACCGGGGAGCTGTTTTTT.

The CDR3 loop reads CASSRRLAGGNTGELFF. The CDR3, as DNA: TGTGCCAGCAGCCGAAGACTAGCGGGAGGGAACACCGGGGAGCTGTTTTTT. J is TRBJ2-2 and V is TRBV27, with 13 bases lining up with TRBD2. This CDR3 contains 17 residues. Germline assignment: CDR1 MNHEY and CDR2 SMNVEV (reference sequence). V shed 6 bases and J 1 base; nucleotides not matched to a gene: 5.

The chain carries TRBV7-8 and TRBJ2-5; 9 positions match TRBD1. Germline lookup yields CDR1 SGHVS and CDR2 FQNEAQ. With V trimmed by 4 bases and J by 3 bases, 3 bases remained unmatched. The CDR3 extends over 14 amino acids. CDR3 coding DNA: TGTGCCAGCAGCTCCCGACAGGGGGAAGAGACCCAGTACTTC. Protein sequence: CASSSRQGEETQYF.

This chain uses TRBV6-5 with TRBJ1-2; TRBD1 is a possible D gene (5 bases). V lost 7 bases and J 12 bases, leaving 15 bases between the germline ends. Germline V gene lookup returns CDR1 MNHEY and CDR2 SVGAGI. The CDR3 runs to 11 residues. CDR3 sequence reads: CASTTGALDTF. The CDR3 DNA sequence: TGTGCCAGCACAACCGGGGCGTTGGACACCTTC.

J is TRBJ2-1 and V is TRBV14; D is unclear. Germline CDR1 and CDR2: SGHDN and FVKESK. Trimming took off 3 bases at V and 3 bases at J, with 12 bases between the two ends. The CDR3 covers 15 residues. The CDR3 region is CASSQVLGVYNEQFF. CDR3 DNA: TGTGCCAGCAGCCAGGTCCTTGGGGTCTACAATGAGCAGTTCTTC.

The genes are TRBV4-1 and TRBJ2-5, with 8 nucleotides matching TRBD2. Germline V CDR1 and CDR2: MGHRA, YSYEKL. Unmatched junction bases numbered 10, after V lost 5 bases and J lost 2 bases. The CDR3 has 16 residues. The CDR3 DNA is TGCGCCAGCAGCGCGTTGGCTAGCGGGCCACAAGAGACCCAGTACTTC. It codes for CASSALASGPQETQYF.

The chain couples TRBV6-1 to TRBJ1-4; 7 bases align to TRBD1. CDR3 length equals 15 residues. In germline, CDR1 is MNHNS, CDR2 SASEGT. The junction had 6 bases not matched to a gene; V was cut back by 4 bases and J by 4 bases. The chain's CDR3 is CASSGGQYVNEKLFF. In DNA form, the CDR3 reads TGTGCCAGCAGTGGGGGACAGTATGTTAATGAAAAACTGTTTTTT.

V gene TRBV15 combines with J gene TRBJ1-2; TRBD1 matches 8 bases. The J segment lost 0 bases and the V segment lost 3 bases, leaving 12 bases of the junction unmatched. This CDR3 has 18 amino acids. Germline V gene sequence: CDR1 LNHNV, CDR2 YYDKDF (reference sequence). CDR3 DNA sequence: TGTGCCACCAGCAGCGCAGTGACCAGGGGGCCGGCTAACTATGGCTACACCTTC. Protein sequence: CATSSAVTRGPANYGYTF.

Concerning this clone itself: This same CDR3 is encoded by further DNA sequences in the sample. The chain carries TRBV7-9 and TRBJ2-7, with TRBD2 identical over 13 bases. V gave up 4 bases and J gave up 0 bases; unmatched junction bases: 3. CDR1 and CDR2 (germline): SEHNR, FQNEAQ (reference sequence). CDR3 length equals 16 residues. CDR3 loop: CASSSRTSGSSYEQYF. The DNA of the CDR3 is TGTGCCAGCAGCTCCCGGACTAGCGGGAGCTCCTACGAGCAGTACTTC.

The chain couples TRBV28 to TRBJ2-7; 8 bases are shared with TRBD1. The CDR3 covers 16 residues. V was pared by 3 bases and J by 0 bases, with 7 bases of the junction left unmatched. Germline V lookup: CDR1 MDHEN, CDR2 SYDVKM. DNA for the CDR3: TGTGCCAGCAGTTTTCCTCGGACAGGGTCCTCCTACGAGCAGTACTTC. Protein sequence: CASSFPRTGSSYEQYF. The whole variable domain, remainder taken from reference TRBV28 and TRBJ2-7, is DVKVTQSSRYLVKRTGEKVFLECVQDMDHENMFWYRQDPGLGLRLIYFSYDVKMKEKGDIPEGYSVSREKKERFSLILESASTNQTSMYLCASSFPRTGSSYEQYFGPGTRLTVT.

This clone occurred a few times. The rearrangement links TRBV7-9 to TRBJ1-1; D gene unclear. The CDR3 has 12 residues. Germline V CDR1 and CDR2: SEHNR, FQNEAQ (reference sequence). Between the trimmed V and J ends, which lost 6 bases and 2 bases, there was a span of 7 bases. CDR3 protein: CASSLKNTEAFF. The CDR3 bases are TGTGCCAGCAGTCTGAAAAACACTGAAGCTTTCTTT.

The V and J genes are TRBV27 and TRBJ2-7; D is uncertain. Looked up from germline, CDR1 is MNHEY and CDR2 is SMNVEV (reference sequence). Trimming removed 2 bases at V and 5 bases at J, with 16 bases between. The length of the CDR3 is 15 residues. The CDR3 DNA reads as TGTGCCAGCAGTTTAGGCAGCCGATCAAAGGACGAGCAGTACTTC. Residues: CASSLGSRSKDEQYF.

The chain links TRBV7-9 to TRBJ2-7; 9 positions match TRBD1. There are 13 residues in the CDR3. In germline, CDR1 is SEHNR, CDR2 FQNEAQ (reference sequence). V lost 6 bases, J lost 6 bases, and 6 bases stayed unmatched. The CDR3 here is CASRPGQGFEQYF. The CDR3 bases are TGTGCCAGCAGGCCGGGACAGGGCTTCGAGCAGTACTTC.

This clone came up a few times. The genes are TRBV27 and TRBJ1-1; D possibly corresponds to TRBD1 (5 bases). The CDR3 has 13 residues. The germline V and J ends were trimmed by 6 bases and 4 bases, with 12 bases remaining between them. Looked up from germline, CDR1 is MNHEY and CDR2 is SMNVEV (reference sequence). The CDR3 nucleotides read TGTGCCAGCAGATTAATCGGGGGCACTGAAGCTTTCTTT. Translation gives CASRLIGGTEAFF.

The gene calls are TRBV29-1 and TRBJ2-5; no clear D. V gave up 3 bases and J gave up 4 bases, with 18 bases separating them. Germline values: CDR1 SQVTM, CDR2 ANQGSEA. The CDR3 runs 15 residues. CDR3 in amino acids: CSVESTTYVRETQYF. As DNA, the CDR3 is TGCAGCGTTGAGTCCACAACATATGTCCGAGAGACCCAGTACTTC.

The genes are TRBV5-8 and TRBJ1-2; unclear D gene. The CDR3 runs 15 residues. The germline CDR1 and CDR2 sequences are SGHTS and YDEGEE. Trimming removed 0 bases at V and 3 bases at J, with 12 bases between. Here the CDR3 reads CASSLDRGSDYGYTF. The CDR3 coding sequence is TGTGCCAGCAGCTTGGATCGCGGCAGCGACTATGGCTACACCTTC.

V gene TRBV19 combines with J gene TRBJ2-5; TRBD2 might be the D (6 bases). The germline CDR1 and CDR2 sequences are LNHDA and SQIVND (reference sequence). The V end was cut by 5 bases, the J end by 7 bases, with 17 bases between. The CDR3 totals 14 residues. Here the CDR3 reads CASSARTEAGTQYF. The CDR3 DNA reads as TGTGCCAGTAGTGCCCGGACGGAAGCGGGGACCCAGTACTTC. Combining the CDR3 with reference TRBV19 and TRBJ2-5 gives the whole variable domain DGGITQSPKYLFRKEGQNVTLSCEQNLNHDAMYWYRQDPGQGLRLIYYSQIVNDFQKGDIAEGYSVSREKKESFPLTVTSAQKNPTAFYLCASSARTEAGTQYFGPGTRLLVL.

The chain uses TRBV19 and TRBJ2-1, with D possibly matching TRBD1 (6 bases). The germline CDR1 and CDR2 sequences are LNHDA and SQIVND (reference sequence). The CDR3 loop spans 16 amino acids. Trimming removed 7 bases from V and 4 bases from J, with 20 bases in between. The CDR3 nucleotides read TGTGCCAGTACCCCTCCGGTGGGGCAGGGGTACAATGAGCAGTTCTTC. Translation gives CASTPPVGQGYNEQFF.

This clone appeared a few times. The CDR3 bases are TGTGCCAGCTTCGGGCAGGGGTCCTATGGCTACACCTTC. It encodes CASFGQGSYGYTF. V usage is TRBV27 and J usage is TRBJ1-2; perhaps TRBD1 as D (6 bases). Germline CDR1 reads MNHEY; CDR2 reads SMNVEV (reference sequence). The V end was cut by 8 bases, the J end by 4 bases, with 14 bases between. The CDR3 runs to 13 residues.

This clone has just one count. The CDR3 DNA follows: TGTGCCAGCAGCCCTAATTGGGCTGCCTACAATCAGCCCCAGCATTTT. Encoded protein: CASSPNWAAYNQPQHF. The J gene is TRBJ1-5, the V gene TRBV27; no reliable D call. Trimming left V 6 bases short and J 3 bases short, with 18 bases between. Germline V gene data show CDR1 as MNHEY and CDR2 as SMNVEV (reference sequence). The CDR3 runs 16 residues.

V usage is TRBV7-8 and J usage is TRBJ1-5; D unresolved. V lost 0 bases to trimming and J lost 4 bases, with 10 bases between them. The CDR3 is 15 amino acids. Germline V CDR1 and CDR2: SGHVS, FQNEAQ. The CDR3 region has the DNA TGTGCCAGCAGCTTAGCAGGCTACCTTAATCAGCCCCAGCATTTT. Translation: CASSLAGYLNQPQHF.